A single sample is the source of the 23 T cell receptor beta chains below, sequenced in a study of shared clonotypes between healthy human individuals. Method: immunoSEQ multiplex PCR; TCRdb's copy keeps in-frame clones and lacks some. Of hundreds of thousands of clones in the sample, around 78% are singletons; the top ten hold under 2%. The sequenced material came from memory CD4+ T cells sorted from blood. Specified subset: CD45RA-negative fraction. These receptors originate from a woman aged 30 to 39 in good health.

The chain has TRBV27 and TRBJ2-7; tentative D call: TRBD2 (5 bases). Germline V gene sequence: CDR1 MNHEY, CDR2 SMNVEV (reference sequence). V shed 6 bases and J shed 2 bases, with 14 bases lying between them. The CDR3 loop spans 14 amino acids. CDR3 amino acids: CASRTAASTYEQYF. The CDR3 DNA sequence: TGTGCCAGCAGAACAGCGGCATCTACCTACGAGCAGTACTTC.

The chain couples TRBV6-5 to TRBJ1-1; no definite D call. The CDR3 is 13 residues long. The V end was cut by 6 bases, the J end by 2 bases, with 10 bases between. CDR1 is MNHEY and CDR2 is SVGAGI in the germline V gene. The CDR3 nucleotides read TGTGCCAGCAGAAAAACAGACAACACTGAAGCTTTCTTT. Its protein is CASRKTDNTEAFF.

This clone was recorded a few times. The chain recombines TRBV7-2 with TRBJ1-2; tentatively, D is TRBD1 (5 bases). V was clipped by 2 bases and J by 2 bases, with 9 bases between them. Germline V gene sequence: CDR1 SGHTA, CDR2 FQGNSA. This CDR3 contains 14 residues. In DNA form, the CDR3 reads TGTGCCAGCAGCTTATTCGACAGCAACTATGGCTACACCTTC. Translating gives CASSLFDSNYGYTF.

The chain has TRBV28 and TRBJ2-5, with 8 bases that match TRBD1. Germline trimming cut 6 bases from V and 5 bases from J; bases unmatched to any gene: 8. In germline, CDR1 is MDHEN, CDR2 SYDVKM. This CDR3 has 14 residues. The CDR3 DNA reads TGTGCCAGCAGCCCTGGGACAGGCATTGAGACCCAGTACTTC. The encoded protein is CASSPGTGIETQYF.

This clone was seen more than once but under ten times. The chain combines TRBV5-1 with TRBJ2-6; D remains ambiguous. Per germline, CDR1 SGHRS and CDR2 YFSETQ. The CDR3 loop spans 18 amino acids. V was pared by 0 bases and J by 0 bases, with 13 bases between. CDR3 protein: CASSLEMGRTSGANVLTF. DNA for the CDR3: TGCGCCAGCAGCTTGGAAATGGGCAGGACCTCTGGGGCCAACGTCCTGACTTTC.

V is TRBV10-3 and J is TRBJ2-7; 8 bases fit TRBD2. V gave up 8 bases and J gave up 4 bases; unmatched junction bases: 7. This CDR3 spans 13 amino acids. From germline, CDR1 is ENHRY and CDR2 SYGVKD. Here the CDR3 reads CAIAAGGAYEQYF. CDR3 in DNA: TGTGCCATCGCGGCGGGAGGAGCGTACGAGCAGTACTTC.

This chain uses TRBV2 with TRBJ2-3; 9 nucleotides agree with TRBD1. Germline-derived CDR1 and CDR2 are SNHLY and FYNNEI. The CDR3 spans 14 residues. V shed 8 bases, J shed 3 bases, and the junction held 6 bases outside the gene matches. In DNA, the CDR3 is TGTGCCAGCCGCCCCGGGACAGGGACAGATACGCAGTATTTT. This translates into CASRPGTGTDTQYF.

In its sample, this clone was seen once. The CDR3: CASSRGQPAYEQYF. In DNA form, the CDR3 reads TGTGCCAGCAGTCGGGGACAGCCTGCCTACGAGCAGTACTTC. The chain couples TRBV28 to TRBJ2-7; 7 nucleotides align to TRBD1. This CDR3 contains 14 residues. The ends lost 5 bases at V and 2 bases at J; junction bases unmatched: 6. From germline, CDR1 is MDHEN and CDR2 SYDVKM. The entire variable domain, with the rest obtained from reference TRBV28 and TRBJ2-7, is as follows: DVKVTQSSRYLVKRTGEKVFLECVQDMDHENMFWYRQDPGLGLRLIYFSYDVKMKEKGDIPEGYSVSREKKERFSLILESASTNQTSMYLCASSRGQPAYEQYFGPGTRLTVT.

This clone has just one count. As DNA, the CDR3 is TGTGCCACCAGCAGAGGGGTAGCGGGAGGATGGGGATACAATGAGCAGTTCTTC. Encoded protein: CATSRGVAGGWGYNEQFF. The rearrangement uses TRBV15 and TRBJ2-1, with 10 bases identical to TRBD2. This CDR3 has 18 amino acids. V gave up 1 base and J gave up 4 bases; unmatched junction bases: 10. Germline CDR1 and CDR2: LNHNV and YYDKDF (reference sequence).

This chain links TRBV7-6 with TRBJ2-5; D gene uncertain. Germline lookup yields CDR1 SGHVS and CDR2 FNYEAQ. CDR3 length: 14 residues. Trimming took 5 bases from V and 5 from J, leaving 15 bases between them. CDR3 sequence (DNA): TGTGCCAGCAGCCGAGGCGGAACCCGCGAGACCCAGTACTTC. Translating gives CASSRGGTRETQYF.

This chain joins TRBV6-5 and TRBJ1-2; perhaps TRBD1 as D (6 bases). The CDR3 has 13 amino acids. The V end was cut by 6 bases, the J end by 4 bases, with 12 bases between. Per germline, CDR1 MNHEY and CDR2 SVGAGI. CDR3 loop: CASRGTYSYGYTF. Here the CDR3 DNA reads TGTGCCAGCAGAGGGACATACTCCTATGGCTACACCTTC.

The J gene is TRBJ2-7, the V gene TRBV6-6; 7 bases fit TRBD2. V shed 0 bases, J shed 2 bases, and the junction held 1 base outside the gene matches. The V gene's germline CDR1 is MNHNY and CDR2 SVGAGI (reference sequence). The CDR3 sequence is 14 residues long. DNA of the CDR3: TGTGCCAGCAGTTACTCGGGAGGGACCTACGAGCAGTACTTC. It translates to CASSYSGGTYEQYF.

V gene TRBV2 combines with J gene TRBJ1-2, with D unresolved. The V gene lost 0 bases and the J gene lost 5 bases, with 10 bases spanning the gap. The CDR3 length is 14 residues. Germline V gives CDR1 SNHLY, CDR2 FYNNEI. The DNA for the CDR3 is TGTGCCAGCAGTGAAGCGCGTGACCGATATGGCTACACCTTC. It translates to CASSEARDRYGYTF.

This clone was counted between two and nine times. The rearrangement links TRBV11-2 to TRBJ2-7; D is possibly TRBD1 or TRBD2 (5 bases each). Germline V gene lookup returns CDR1 SGHAT and CDR2 FQNNGV. The V end lost 2 bases, the J end lost 5 bases, and 16 bases lay between the germline ends. The CDR3 covers 15 residues. In DNA, the CDR3 is TGTGCCAGCAGCTTATCAGAGGGGATTGGGAACGAGCAGTACTTC. Its translation is CASSLSEGIGNEQYF.

The rearrangement uses TRBV5-1 and TRBJ1-2, with unresolved D. Trimming shortened V by 4 bases and J by 3 bases, and 7 bases separated the two germline ends. In germline, CDR1 is SGHRS, CDR2 YFSETQ. The CDR3 extends over 12 amino acids. CDR3 nucleotides: TGCGCCAGCAGCACAACAGACTATGGCTACACCTTC. This codes for CASSTTDYGYTF.

The chain links TRBV29-1 to TRBJ2-3; D possibly uses TRBD1 or TRBD2 (5 bases each). The length of the CDR3 is 15 residues. Germline CDR1 and CDR2: SQVTM and ANQGSEA. V was clipped by 0 bases and J by 2 bases, with 12 bases between them. The CDR3 spells CSVEDGSGHTDTQYF. CDR3 bases: TGCAGCGTTGAAGATGGGTCGGGGCACACAGATACGCAGTATTTT.

This rearrangement joins TRBV7-9 to TRBJ2-1, with D perhaps TRBD2 (6 bases). The CDR3 runs to 14 residues. The V gene's germline CDR1 is SEHNR and CDR2 FQNEAQ (reference sequence). Between the trimmed V and J ends, which lost 8 bases and 0 bases, there was a span of 11 bases. The CDR3 DNA reads TGTGCCAGCCAGGGAGCGGGCTCCTACAATGAGCAGTTCTTC. Its protein product is CASQGAGSYNEQFF. The whole variable domain, remainder taken from reference TRBV7-9 and TRBJ2-1, is DTGVSQNPRHKITKRGQNVTFRCDPISEHNRLYWYRQTLGQGPEFLTYFQNEAQLEKSRLLSDRFSAERPKGSFSTLEIQRTEQGDSAMYLCASQGAGSYNEQFFGPGTRLTVL.

This clone was counted a few times. The CDR3 DNA sequence: TGCGCCAGCAGTGGGAGTAGGAACACCGGGGAGCTGTTTTTT. This gives the protein CASSGSRNTGELFF. This chain links TRBV10-1 with TRBJ2-2; D is ambiguous. This CDR3 region has 14 residues. Trimming took off 4 bases at V and 1 base at J, with 7 bases between the two ends. Germline loops: CDR1 WNHNN, CDR2 SYGVQD (reference sequence).

This clone was counted a few times. This chain links TRBV9 with TRBJ2-7; D unresolved. The CDR3 loop spans 14 amino acids. V was cut by 0 bases and J by 5 bases, with 12 bases left in between. Germline V gives CDR1 SGDLS, CDR2 YYNGEE. The CDR3 region has the DNA TGTGCCAGCAGCGTAGCTTGGGGAACCCACGAGCAGTACTTC. This translates into CASSVAWGTHEQYF.

Remarks on this clone: This may be a read error, as it is one base from a much larger clone. The chain recombines TRBV7-9 with TRBJ2-7; 9 positions agree with TRBD2. CDR3 length: 13 residues. Per the germline V gene, CDR1 is SEHNR and CDR2 is FQNEAQ (reference sequence). This CDR3 is CASSIAGAYEQYF. CDR3 DNA: TGTGCCAGCAGCATAGCGGGAGCCTACGAGCAGTACTTC.

A word on this clone: A much larger clone lies one base from this, so it may be a read error. The chain combines TRBV5-2 with TRBJ2-1; the D segment call TRBD2 is taken from the table without a DNA check. TRBV5-2 is a listed pseudogene. The CDR3 is made up of 15 amino acids. This CDR3 reads CASSQVSGRANEQFF. The CDR3, as DNA: TGTGCCAGCAGCCAAGTGAGCGGGAGGGCCAATGAGCAGTTCTTC.

The chain links TRBV9 to TRBJ2-3; the D gene is possibly TRBD1 (6 bases). The V gene's germline CDR1 is SGDLS and CDR2 YYNGEE. The CDR3 has 16 amino acids. V lost 0 bases to trimming and J lost 2 bases, with 13 bases between them. CDR3 sequence reads: CASSVVGTFLTDTQYF. The CDR3 DNA reads as TGTGCCAGCAGCGTAGTTGGGACATTCCTCACAGATACGCAGTATTTT. Variable domain in full (rest from reference TRBV9 and TRBJ2-3): DSGVTQTPKHLITATGQRVTLRCSPRSGDLSVYWYQQSLDQGLQFLIQYYNGEERAKGNILERFSAQQFPDLHSELNLSSLELGDSALYFCASSVVGTFLTDTQYFGPGTRLTVL.

V is TRBV5-8 and J is TRBJ2-1, with TRBD2 identical over 10 bases. This CDR3 region has 16 residues. Germline loops: CDR1 SGHTS, CDR2 YDEGEE. The J segment lost 5 bases and the V segment lost 4 bases, leaving 9 bases of the junction unmatched. DNA of the CDR3: TGTGCCAGCAGCCTCAGCGGGAGGGAACAACACAATGAGCAGTTCTTC. Translated: CASSLSGREQHNEQFF.